Below, 6 T cell receptor beta chains from the same sample are listed, as sequenced in a study of early T cells in non-severe SARS-CoV-2 infection. TCRdb re-called the 5' RACE reads with MiXCR, one entry per CDR3 protein. This table has about 40,000 distinct CDR3 sequences, approximately 4.8% appearing once. Sequenced sample: whole blood. The source of these receptors is an adult who was a healthcare worker with PCR-confirmed SARS-CoV-2 infection or an uninfected control (not recorded which).

This clonotype has only a few counts. The chain recombines TRBV11-2 with TRBJ2-5, with no clear D. From germline, CDR1 is SGHAT and CDR2 FQNNGV. CDR3 size: 15 residues. Trimming took 5 bases from V and 1 from J, leaving 14 bases between them. The CDR3 DNA is TGTGCCAGCAGCAGAAAACCGGACGGCCAAGAGACCCAGTACTTC. Protein: CASSRKPDGQETQYF.

This clonotype appeared many times. The CDR3 bases are TGTGCCAGCAGTCGTTGGGTGGGACTAGGTGGGGCAGATACGCAGTATTTT. This sequence encodes CASSRWVGLGGADTQYF. The chain combines TRBV6-5 with TRBJ2-3, with 8 bases matching TRBD2. The V segment lost 5 bases and the J segment 4 bases; nucleotides outside the gene matches: 14. Germline lookup yields CDR1 MNHEY and CDR2 SVGAGI. The length of the CDR3 is 17 residues.

This clonotype showed up just a few times. The chain recombines TRBV7-8 with TRBJ2-1; possibly TRBD2 for D (6 bases). V lost 7 bases and J 2 bases, leaving 15 bases between the germline ends. The CDR3 sequence is 15 residues long. Per germline, CDR1 SGHVS and CDR2 FQNEAQ. CDR3 in DNA: TGTGCCAGCAAACTCCGGGACTCAACCTACAATGAGCAGTTCTTC. Amino acids: CASKLRDSTYNEQFF.

This clonotype was counted ten times or more. The genes are TRBV7-9 and TRBJ1-1; D is unclear. The CDR3 runs 12 residues. Per germline, CDR1 SEHNR and CDR2 FQNEAQ (reference sequence). V was trimmed by 2 bases and J by 6 bases, leaving 7 bases between them. CDR3 nucleotide sequence: TGTGCCAGCAGCTTACCCCCGGCTGAAGCTTTCTTT. It translates to CASSLPPAEAFF.

In this sample, this clonotype turned up a few times. A read error may account for a junction end that differs from germline. This chain joins TRBV5-1 and TRBJ2-5; D call uncertain. This CDR3 comprises 14 residues. The germline CDR1 and CDR2 sequences are SGHRS and YFSETQ. CDR3 coding DNA: TGCGTCAGCAGCTTGCAAGTCGGCCAAGAGACCCAGTACTTC. It translates to CVSSLQVGQETQYF. Full variable domain (missing parts from reference TRBV5-1 and TRBJ2-5): KAGVTQTPRYLIKTRGQQVTLSCSPISGHRSVSWYQQTPGQGLQFLFEYFSETQRNKGNFPGRFSGRQFSNSRSEMNVSTLELGDSALYLCVSSLQVGQETQYFGPGTRLLVL.

This clonotype was counted between two and nine times. This sequence joins TRBV12-3 or TRBV12-4 and TRBJ2-3; 7 bases line up with TRBD1. V dropped 5 bases and J dropped 2; count of bases not matched to a gene: 7. The CDR3 is 15 residues long. Here the CDR3 DNA reads TGTGCCAGCAGTCCTCGGACAGGATACACAGATACGCAGTATTTT. Amino acids: CASSPRTGYTDTQYF.